This TCR beta chain was observed in a study of beta chain features in type 1 diabetes. Across the study: Sorted cells examined across all samples numbered 107,917,701.

This clone was counted a few times. Its matching antigen is unknown. General study findings and limits: A greater similarity of naive, central memory and Treg TCRB repertoires was seen among patients than among healthy donors.

The CDR3 totals 15 residues. Germline lookup yields CDR1 LNHDA and CDR2 SQIVND (reference sequence). The V gene lost 7 bases and the J gene lost 0 bases, with 13 bases spanning the gap. Reverse transcription of all isolated RNA meant that expressed TCRB transcripts were sequenced. Produced via immunoSEQ multiplex PCR; TCRdb's table is partial and in-frame only. Of around 340,000 clones listed, less than 20% are singletons. Sorting based on CD45RO/CCR7/CD25/CD127/CD95/CD27 separated CD4+ naive, central memory, regulatory and stem cell-like memory cells. This rearrangement joins TRBV19 to TRBJ2-1; the D is unclear. The clonotype comes from a woman aged 18 to 35 in good health. Sequencing input: naive CD4+ T cells from blood. The CDR3 nucleotides are TGTGCCAGTATTGAGACCTCTAGCTCCTACAATGAGCAGTTCTTC. It translates to CASIETSSSYNEQFF.